This T cell receptor (beta chain) was sequenced in a study of blood T cells in healthy people across ages. Note on this clonotype: Antigen: not known.

Together with a sample-barcoded 5' primer, a J-beta primer mix was included in a second PCR lasting about 7 to 12 cycles. Each CDR3 protein is one row after TCRdb ran MiXCR on the 5' RACE reads. The repertoire consists of roughly 1,700,000 distinct CDR3 sequences, with 28% occurring once and the leading ten covering 7.7%. Notes on the study in general: Roughly linearly, TCR beta diversity per million T cells fell as age increased.

The TCR sequence derives from a woman aged 30 to 39 in good health. Sequenced sample: blood.

The DNA of the CDR3 is TGTGCCAGCAGTTCTAGTAGCAGACTCTCTGGAAACACCATATATTTT. Residues: CASSSSSRLSGNTIYF. The rearrangement links TRBV12-3 or TRBV12-4 to TRBJ1-3; no firm D call. Deletions cut 4 bases from V and 0 bases from J, with 13 bases between. The CDR3 runs 16 residues.